This TCR beta chain is drawn from a study of T cells in localized non-small cell lung cancer (dated by TCRdb to 2018 to 2020). Describing the broader study: Comparing tumors with uninvolved tumor-adjacent lungs, the study looked at the T cell repertoires of fewer than 250 patients with early-stage NSCLC. The cohort was made up of roughly 250 treatment-naive NSCLC patients whose localized lung tumors had been resected. A mean age of around 66 years was recorded for the NSCLC patients, of whom 129 were male and about a hundred were female. General findings and caveats noted by the study authors: Of the top 100 tumor clones, a median of 57 were detected in paired uninvolved adjacent lung; under 35 were also among that lung's top 100. Because multi-region sequencing of the tumors was not done, intratumor heterogeneity could not be ruled out. Uninvolved tumor-adjacent lung showed the highest T cell clonality, higher than tumor, which suggests more focused antigenic responses in the adjacent lung. Higher blood T cell density associated with longer overall survival, while higher adjacent-lung clonality associated with shorter survival. Because the study design was exploratory, TCR variables were selected using unadjusted p-values without false-discovery rate correction.

Counted from cysteine to phenylalanine, this CDR3 has 16 amino acids. The CDR3 DNA has 48 bases and is translated from base 1. For this chain, trimming is 5 bases at the V end and 0 bases at the J end, and the number of junction bases without a gene match is 8. CDR1 and CDR2 (SGHAT, FQNNGV) derive from the germline V gene. The immunoSEQ Assay was used to sequence TCR beta CDR3 regions from DNA. Processing in the source paper ran as follows. To compute T cell density, TCR beta template counts were normalized to usable DNA, which was estimated by amplifying housekeeping genes. The preseqR package was used to estimate richness by extrapolating to 400,000 templates for PBMC samples and to 120,000 templates for tissue samples. Clonality was defined as one minus Pielou's evenness. Differential abundance testing on productive amino-acid clonotypes, with a minimum total count of 5 and an alpha of 0.1, was used to identify tissue-enriched TCRs. The Jaccard Index and the Morisita Overlap Index were used to measure how much the repertoires overlapped between compartments. TCR beta CDR3s were clustered by GLIPH together with public tetramer-defined viral CDR3s, and at least three viral sequences plus V-gene enrichment were required for viral motifs. TCRdb obtained this table from immuneACCESS and retained in-frame rearrangements with V and J assigned. These tables miss some clones; where compared with another copy, unresolved V genes account for less than half of the shortfall, and the remainder is unexplained. V, J and clone size are taken as reported in that table, and D and trimming were inferred from the DNA itself. This sample lists roughly 28,000 clones; 80% to 85% were detected once. In total, the top ten clones hold over 4% of the sample.

At diagnosis, tumor, uninvolved tumor-adjacent lung and peripheral blood were collected and then preserved as a mix of FFPE and fresh-frozen material. For TCR repertoire profiling, blood samples were analyzed in the form of peripheral blood mononuclear cells. About this clone: This clone's antigen is unknown. No base-level quality is on record; no much larger clone is a single base apart.

This sequence originates from a woman aged 40 to 75 with stage I lung adenocarcinoma. The specimen was peripheral blood, collected before any cancer treatment. This sequence uses TRBV11-2 and TRBJ2-3, and 7 bases in between align with TRBD2. The nucleotide sequence reads TGTGCCAGCAGCCAGACTAGCTCGATTAGCACAGATACGCAGTATTTT. This is translated as CASSQTSSISTDTQYF.